The 18 T cell receptor beta chains below all came from one sample that was sequenced in a study of shared clonotypes between healthy human individuals. The method was immunoSEQ multiplex PCR; TCRdb's version includes in-frame clones alone and lacks a portion of them. The sample lists under 600,000 clones; just over 75% were seen once. Sequenced input: PBMCs. The source of these receptors is a woman in her forties in good health. Some clones in this sample may be carry-over from other donors' samples.

Of note for this clone: This sample includes further DNA sequences coding for the same CDR3. The chain uses TRBV7-9 and TRBJ1-2; 8 bases match TRBD1. CDR1 and CDR2 from the germline V gene are SEHNR and FQNEAQ (reference sequence). V shed 1 base, J shed 8 bases, and the junction held 3 bases outside the gene matches. The CDR3 totals 13 residues. CDR3: CASSLGTGYGYTF. CDR3 in DNA: TGTGCCAGCAGCTTAGGGACAGGGTACGGCTACACCTTC. Drawing the rest from reference TRBV7-9 and TRBJ1-2, the complete variable domain is DTGVSQNPRHKITKRGQNVTFRCDPISEHNRLYWYRQTLGQGPEFLTYFQNEAQLEKSRLLSDRFSAERPKGSFSTLEIQRTEQGDSAMYLCASSLGTGYGYTFGSGTRLTVV.

The chain is built from TRBV10-3 and TRBJ2-1; D unresolved. Germline CDR1 and CDR2: ENHRY and SYGVKD. V lost 3 bases and J lost 0, with 9 bases in between. The CDR3 has 15 residues. In DNA, the CDR3 is TGTGCCATCAGTGAAAGGCTTGCCTCCTACAATGAGCAGTTCTTC. Translating gives CAISERLASYNEQFF.

Comments on this clone: A much larger clone sits a single nucleotide away, making a read error possible. The chain joins TRBV15 to TRBJ1-1, with 10 bases aligning to TRBD1. CDR1 and CDR2 (germline): LNHNV, YYDKDF (reference sequence). The length of the CDR3 is 16 residues. V trimming: 8 bases; J trimming: 0 bases; junction bases outside the gene matches: 9. CDR3 in DNA: TGTGCCACCGGAAACAGACAGGGGGCGGTGAACACTGAAGCTTTCTTT. It is translated as CATGNRQGAVNTEAFF.

V is TRBV28 and J is TRBJ1-5; D unclear. The CDR3 is made up of 16 amino acids. V lost 6 bases to trimming and J lost 0 bases, with 15 bases between them. From germline, CDR1 is MDHEN and CDR2 SYDVKM. The CDR3 DNA sequence: TGTGCCAGCAGCCAAATTGGATACGATAGCAATCAGCCCCAGCATTTT. Encoded protein: CASSQIGYDSNQPQHF.

The chain uses TRBV10-1 and TRBJ2-1; tentative D call: TRBD1 (6 bases). Trimming took off 6 bases at V and 9 bases at J, with 27 bases between the two ends. Germline values: CDR1 WNHNN, CDR2 SYGVQD (reference sequence). The CDR3 sequence is 17 residues long. The CDR3 loop reads CASSRDTRFGVFGEQFF. For the CDR3, the DNA is TGCGCCAGCAGCCGGGACACCCGATTCGGAGTATTTGGTGAGCAGTTCTTC.

The V gene is TRBV27, the J gene TRBJ2-5, with D hard to call. CDR1 is MNHEY, CDR2 SMNVEV, per germline (reference sequence). The CDR3 consists of 12 residues. The germline V and J ends were trimmed by 1 base and 1 base, with 1 base remaining between them. DNA of the CDR3: TGTGCCAGCAGTTTATTCCAAGAGACCCAGTACTTC. Protein product: CASSLFQETQYF.

V usage is TRBV11-2 and J usage is TRBJ2-7; D ambiguous. This CDR3 contains 12 residues. Deletions cut 1 base from V and 6 bases from J, with 7 bases between. Germline values: CDR1 SGHAT, CDR2 FQNNGV. CDR3 protein: CASSLGPGEQYF. As DNA, the CDR3 is TGTGCCAGCAGCTTAGGGCCTGGCGAGCAGTACTTC.

As DNA, the CDR3 is TGCGCCAGCAGCTTGACGGTGACAGTGAACACTGAAGCTTTCTTT. Encoded protein: CASSLTVTVNTEAFF. This chain uses TRBV5-1 with TRBJ1-1, with D maybe TRBD1 (5 bases). The CDR3 has 15 amino acids. Germline V gene data show CDR1 as SGHRS and CDR2 as YFSETQ. The germline V and J ends were trimmed by 1 base and 0 bases, with 10 bases remaining between them.

This chain connects TRBV9 to TRBJ2-3; the D is unclear. Trimming shortened V by 4 bases and J by 5 bases, and 14 bases separated the two germline ends. The germline CDR1 and CDR2 sequences are SGDLS and YYNGEE. This CDR3 has 14 amino acids. CDR3 loop: CASSKRYWGDTQYF. The CDR3 DNA follows: TGTGCCAGCAGCAAACGATACTGGGGAGATACGCAGTATTTT.

The DNA for the CDR3 is TGTGCCAGCAGCCTAGGACCTATGAGCTCCTACGAGCAGTACTTC. It specifies CASSLGPMSSYEQYF. J is TRBJ2-7 and V is TRBV11-2; D is uncertain. Per germline, CDR1 SGHAT and CDR2 FQNNGV. The CDR3 contains 15 residues. V was shortened by 5 bases and J by 0 bases, with 14 bases between the two germline ends.

The chain joins TRBV7-2 to TRBJ2-3; tentative D call: TRBD1 (6 bases). The length of the CDR3 is 15 residues. Per the germline V gene, CDR1 is SGHTA and CDR2 is FQGNSA. V gave up 1 base and J gave up 2 bases, with 10 bases separating them. The DNA for the CDR3 is TGTGCCAGCAGCTTAGTGCGGACAGTCACAGATACGCAGTATTTT. Its translation is CASSLVRTVTDTQYF.

The V gene is TRBV28, the J gene TRBJ2-1, with D hard to call. There are 12 residues in the CDR3. With 3 bases removed from V and 10 bases from J, the gap between germline ends came to 10 bases. Looked up from germline, CDR1 is MDHEN and CDR2 is SYDVKM. CDR3 DNA: TGTGCCAGCAGTTTCCCCCTCACGGAGCAGTTCTTC. Protein sequence: CASSFPLTEQFF.

The chain uses TRBV7-3 and TRBJ2-1, with 12 positions matching TRBD2. The CDR3 totals 16 residues. In germline, CDR1 is SGHTA, CDR2 FQGTGA. J lost 10 bases, V lost 0 bases, and 7 bases had no gene match. CDR3 sequence (DNA): TGTGCCAGCAGCTTAACGGCTAGCGGGAGGGCGGTGGAGCAGTTCTTC. Translated, it gives CASSLTASGRAVEQFF.

This clone was observed a single time. The V and J genes are TRBV9 and TRBJ2-1; 12 positions agree with TRBD2. The germline V gene encodes CDR1 SGDLS and CDR2 YYNGEE. The CDR3 runs to 17 residues. The junction had 14 bases not matched to a gene; V was cut back by 3 bases and J by 10 bases. CDR3 amino acids: CASSATSGTSGPGEQFF. Written as DNA, the CDR3 is TGTGCCAGCAGCGCAACCTCCGGGACTAGCGGGCCAGGGGAGCAGTTCTTC.

The chain uses TRBV29-1 and TRBJ1-2, with TRBD1 matching 10 bases. Germline V lookup: CDR1 SQVTM, CDR2 ANQGSEA. V was pared by 7 bases and J by 8 bases, with 10 bases of the junction left unmatched. The CDR3 loop spans 13 amino acids. CDR3 in amino acids: CSGTGTGVQGYTF. In DNA form, the CDR3 reads TGCAGCGGGACCGGGACAGGGGTACAGGGCTACACCTTC.

The chain uses TRBV11-2 and TRBJ2-7; D is possibly TRBD1 (5 bases). The CDR3 covers 14 residues. CDR1 and CDR2 (germline): SGHAT, FQNNGV. V gave up 5 bases and J gave up 0 bases, with 11 bases separating them. The CDR3 DNA is TGTGCCAGCAGCCCGACAGTCAACTCCTACGAGCAGTACTTC. This gives the protein CASSPTVNSYEQYF.

The chain links TRBV9 to TRBJ2-2; 10 bases are shared with TRBD1. The CDR3 length is 15 residues. The J segment lost 6 bases and the V segment lost 4 bases, leaving 6 bases of the junction unmatched. Looked up from germline, CDR1 is SGDLS and CDR2 is YYNGEE. The CDR3 here is CASSPGTGEAGELFF. CDR3 in DNA: TGTGCCAGCAGCCCAGGGACAGGGGAGGCCGGGGAGCTGTTTTTT.

This chain links TRBV11-2 with TRBJ2-1, with 10 bases fitting TRBD2. Germline V gene sequence: CDR1 SGHAT, CDR2 FQNNGV. V trimming: 2 bases; J trimming: 3 bases; junction bases outside the gene matches: 10. The CDR3 covers 18 residues. The CDR3 DNA follows: TGTGCCAGCAGCTTACTAGCGGGAGTATCTTGGAACTACAATGAGCAGTTCTTC. Translation gives CASSLLAGVSWNYNEQFF.